What follows is one TCR beta chain and its context. Its antigen specificity is not known. No qualities accompany the bases; no much larger clone lies one base away. Each collaborating institution followed its own protocols to collect whole blood in K2EDTA tubes. For TCRbeta analysis, collaborator samples were shipped as frozen whole blood, as isolated PBMCs, or as DNA extracted from either sample type. The immunoSEQ Assay, a bias-controlled multiplex PCR, was used to amplify TCRbeta CDR3 regions from genomic DNA. The paper's data handling went like this. Nucleated cell counts per sample were estimated from amplification of reference gene primers within the assay. To quantify the absolute abundance of each unique TCRbeta CDR3 rearrangement, sequence reads were collapsed and filtered. Productive Simpson clonality was computed per sample as the square root of Simpson's diversity index over productive rearrangements. TCRdb mirrors the immuneACCESS table, restricted to in-frame sequences. Some clones are absent from its copies; in checked studies, under half trace to an unresolved V gene, and the reason for the others is unknown. The DNA gave D and trimming, while V, J and clone size come from that table. Present in this sample are about 72,000 clones, 90% of which were seen just once. Approximately 9% of the sample goes to the ten largest clones.

The data were taken from a study of blood T cell repertoires in COVID-19 (dated by TCRdb to about 2020). Concerning the study at large: The collaborator samples originated in the United States, Italy and Spain and spanned the acute and convalescent phases of COVID-19. The material from the prospective study consisted of cDNA or gDNA derived from T cells, B-cell-depleted T cells, or PBMCs. The dataset comprised deeply sampled blood TCRbeta repertoires from subjects exposed to, actively infected with, or recovered from COVID-19. The repertoires were made available in a free public database intended to serve as a resource for research on the immune response to SARS-CoV-2. The samples were drawn from two sources: the first 160 participants of the ongoing ImmuneRACE study, and 1,200 or so subjects contributed by 6 global collaborators. Nearly every sample came with metadata listing a de-identified subject ID, COVID-19 status, age in years and sex. Where HLA class I and class II types were available, the types were taken from metadata supplied by the sample provider, not from assay-based typing.

Trimming takes 0 bases off V and 3 bases off J; junction bases not matched to a gene: 3. CDR1 is given as SGHRS and CDR2 as YFSETQ, both from the germline V gene. The CDR3 contains 15 residues, cysteine and phenylalanine counted. The retained sequence is limited to the CDR3, 45 bases, with the frame set at the first base. Summary of the overall study and its limitations: Clinical and demographic metadata were provided uncurated, with the amount varying by source and participant.

Sequencing used peripheral blood. The TCR sequence derives from a human donor in a cohort sampled during active COVID-19. The chain employs TRBV5-1 and TRBJ2-1, and 7 junction bases match TRBD2. This receptor carries the CDR3 CASSLGGGSYNEQFF. The sequenced DNA: TGCGCCAGCAGCTTGGGGGGCGGGAGCTACAATGAGCAGTTCTTC.